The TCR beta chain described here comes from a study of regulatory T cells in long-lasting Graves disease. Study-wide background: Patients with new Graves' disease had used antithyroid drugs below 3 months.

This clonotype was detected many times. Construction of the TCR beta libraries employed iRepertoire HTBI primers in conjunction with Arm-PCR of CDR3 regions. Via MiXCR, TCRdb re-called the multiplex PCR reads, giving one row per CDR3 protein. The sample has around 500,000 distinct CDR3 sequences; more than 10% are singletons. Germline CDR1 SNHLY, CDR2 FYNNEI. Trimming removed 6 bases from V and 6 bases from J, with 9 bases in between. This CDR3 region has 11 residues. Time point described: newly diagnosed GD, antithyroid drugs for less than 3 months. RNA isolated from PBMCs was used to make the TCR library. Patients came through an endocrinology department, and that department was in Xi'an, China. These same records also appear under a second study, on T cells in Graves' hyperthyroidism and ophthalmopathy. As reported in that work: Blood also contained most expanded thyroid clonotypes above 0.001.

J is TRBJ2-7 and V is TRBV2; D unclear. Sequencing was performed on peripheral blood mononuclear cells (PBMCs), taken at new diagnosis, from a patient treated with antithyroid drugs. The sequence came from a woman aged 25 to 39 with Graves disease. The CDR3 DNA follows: TGTGCCAGCAGCCCGTTAGTCGAGCAGTACTTC. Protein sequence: CASSPLVEQYF.